This section outlines one TCR beta chain sequence together with its context. Its target is not known. This record comes from a study of OX40 agonist ivuxolimab in advanced cancers. For the study at large: Males comprised 82.7% of the group, whose mean age was about 60 years (range 23 to 79). Broader study findings: More expanded clones were seen, on average, in CD8+ T cells than in CD4+. Patients who responded partially at 0.1-3.0 mg/kg showed clonal expansion ranking among the lowest.

TCRdb's copy holds only in-frame clones and misses some; the assay was immunoSEQ multiplex PCR. Altogether 65,000 or so clones are present, 75% to 90% being singletons, with the ten largest covering about 2%. The CDR3 is made up of 16 amino acids. V lost 0 bases, J lost 5 bases, and 13 bases lay in between. Germline V lookup: CDR1 MGHRA, CDR2 YSYEKL. The chain employs TRBV4-1 and TRBJ1-4; D gene unclear. The origin of this receptor is an adult with an advanced solid tumor such as melanoma, head and neck, liver or kidney cancer. Sequencing used CD4+ or CD8+ T cells sorted from blood, obtained in a trial of the OX40 agonist ivuxolimab. The CDR3 reads CASSQDRQTANEKLFF. The CDR3 bases are TGCGCCAGCAGCCAAGATAGGCAGACTGCGAATGAAAAACTGTTTTTT.